These T cell receptor beta chains were read from a single sample in a study of radiotherapy plus CTLA-4 blockade in lung cancer. This table comes from immunoSEQ multiplex PCR, and its TCRdb copy is limited to in-frame clones, with some not included. The sample comprises about 60,000 clones, 70% to 80% of which are singletons, and about 3% rests with the top ten. The sample was peripheral blood, taken from a patient treated with radiotherapy plus ipilimumab. The source of these receptors is a human donor with non-small cell lung cancer who had a complete response to radiotherapy plus ipilimumab. Each CDR3 is given without its conserved first and last residue. Fields, in order: J gene, V gene, CDR3 protein.

J: TRBJ2-7; V: TRBV21-1; CDR3: ASSSPRDSLYEQY
J: TRBJ2-5; V: TRBV28; CDR3: ASSLAGETQY
J: TRBJ2-1; V: TRBV29-1; CDR3: SVVLGGTRSSYNEQF
J: TRBJ2-1; V: TRBV6-5; CDR3: ASNLRAGHYNEQF
J: TRBJ2-1; V: TRBV5-1; CDR3: ASSWTSGSNEQF
J: TRBJ2-2; V: TRBV11-2; CDR3: ASSSPTGWWAGELF
J: TRBJ2-2; V: TRBV4-3; CDR3: ASSQTGTGELF
J: TRBJ2-3; V: TRBV27; CDR3: ASSFHRTGGRTDTQY
J: TRBJ2-3; V: TRBV5-1; CDR3: ASSFVRLAGVRTDTQY
J: TRBJ1-5; V: TRBV5-6; CDR3: ASSLTGTGFQNQPQH
J: TRBJ1-3; V: TRBV5-8; CDR3: ASSHGQPGNTIY
J: TRBJ1-3; V: TRBV9; CDR3: ASSPMGTAGNTIY
J: TRBJ2-7; V: TRBV7-9; CDR3: ASSESGGSYEQY
J: TRBJ2-1; V: TRBV6-5; CDR3: ASSRSAFGIEQF
J: TRBJ1-4; V: TRBV7-9; CDR3: ASSLGTGAVTNEKLF
J: TRBJ1-2; V: TRBV19; CDR3: ASSIWQDYGYT
J: TRBJ2-3; V: TRBV5-1; CDR3: ASSTLPGLADPSTDTQY
J: TRBJ1-4; V: TRBV4-1; CDR3: ASSQGVDRSNEKLF
J: TRBJ2-3; V: TRBV7-9; CDR3: ASSLALGGQGIDTRY
J: TRBJ2-7; V: TRBV18; CDR3: ASSPLGQGGAEQY
J: TRBJ1-2; V: TRBV2; CDR3: ASTQDRARANYGYT
J: TRBJ2-2; V: TRBV10-2; CDR3: ASSVVTAGTGELF
J: TRBJ1-1; V: TRBV5-6; CDR3: ASSLKRQGPTEAF
J: TRBJ2-5; V: TRBV5-1; CDR3: ASQSGTGAEETQY
J: TRBJ2-7; V: TRBV2; CDR3: ASSQGHEQY
J: TRBJ1-1; V: TRBV5-4; CDR3: ASSLWGRTEAF
J: -; V: TRBV6-6; CDR3: ASRNERDSSYEQY
J: TRBJ2-2; V: TRBV9; CDR3: ASSPTMTGELF
J: TRBJ1-6; V: TRBV5-1; CDR3: ASSLGPPTGIRESSPLH
J: TRBJ1-6; V: TRBV9; CDR3: ASSVVDRGGSPLH
J: TRBJ2-3; V: TRBV5-1; CDR3: ASSQRESDTQY
J: TRBJ2-3; V: TRBV5-1; CDR3: ASSPDRGLTDTQY
J: TRBJ2-7; V: TRBV23-1; CDR3: ASSQSVQVYEQY
J: -; V: TRBV18; CDR3: ASSPTGGGRLAYEQY
J: TRBJ2-7; V: TRBV18; CDR3: ASSPPNTRSYEQY
J: TRBJ1-4; V: TRBV2; CDR3: ASSEGDGGEKLF
J: TRBJ2-7; V: TRBV29-1; CDR3: SVIRAGSYEQY
J: TRBJ1-1; V: TRBV5-4; CDR3: ASSFGTGKEAF
J: TRBJ1-2; V: TRBV30; CDR3: AWSPYRGPSYGYT
J: TRBJ1-1; V: TRBV11-2; CDR3: ASSFITGYAEAF
J: TRBJ2-4; V: TRBV19; CDR3: ASMGLTGTGTGIQY
J: TRBJ1-2; V: TRBV7-8; CDR3: ASSLAREGYGYT
J: TRBJ2-1; V: TRBV4-3; CDR3: ASSQDHGLSYNEQF
J: TRBJ1-4; V: TRBV4-3; CDR3: ASSYIGQGAGKLF
J: TRBJ2-4; V: TRBV27; CDR3: ASSQSDRGLAKNIQY
J: TRBJ1-5; V: TRBV19; CDR3: ASSPRGGQYNQPQH
J: TRBJ2-7; V: TRBV9; CDR3: ASSPDPSARYEQY
J: TRBJ2-7; V: TRBV6-6; CDR3: ASRSPFGGEQY
J: TRBJ2-3; V: TRBV11-3; CDR3: ASSLGTSGITDTQY
J: TRBJ1-2; V: TRBV7-8; CDR3: ASSLDRRTGDYGGYT
J: TRBJ1-3; V: TRBV18; CDR3: ASSRSGPGNTIY
J: TRBJ2-1; V: TRBV7-8; CDR3: ASSKAGLSYNEQF
J: TRBJ2-7; V: TRBV11-2; CDR3: ASGRAAYEQY
J: TRBJ1-1; V: TRBV18; CDR3: ASSRDRGPVHTEAF
J: TRBJ2-1; V: TRBV6-5; CDR3: ASSLYNEQF
J: TRBJ1-2; V: TRBV28; CDR3: ASSRTGGYGYT
J: TRBJ2-2; V: TRBV28; CDR3: ASSFIGLATPGELF
J: TRBJ2-1; V: TRBV7-2; CDR3: ASSSIYHRDRHYNEQF